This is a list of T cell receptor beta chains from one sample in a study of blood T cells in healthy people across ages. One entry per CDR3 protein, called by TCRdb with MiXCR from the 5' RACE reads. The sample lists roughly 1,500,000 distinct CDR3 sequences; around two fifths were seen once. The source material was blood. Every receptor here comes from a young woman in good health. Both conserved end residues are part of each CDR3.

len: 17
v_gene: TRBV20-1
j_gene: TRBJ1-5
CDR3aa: CSASINAWGQGAQPQHF

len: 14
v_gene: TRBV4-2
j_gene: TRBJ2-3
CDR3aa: CASNPREGRDTQYF

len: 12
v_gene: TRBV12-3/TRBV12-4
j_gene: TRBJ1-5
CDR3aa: CASSFRDQPQHF

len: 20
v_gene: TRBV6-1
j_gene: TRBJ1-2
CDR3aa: CASRQQGAPGQPTSNYGYTF

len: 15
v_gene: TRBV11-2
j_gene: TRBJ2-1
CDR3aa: CASSLGRGARNEQFF

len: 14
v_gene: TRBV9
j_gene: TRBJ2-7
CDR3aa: CASSVRLGSYEQYF

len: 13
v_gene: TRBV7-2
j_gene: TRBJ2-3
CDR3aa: CASSLPVADTQYF

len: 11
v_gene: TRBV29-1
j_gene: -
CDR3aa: CSPTSYNEQYF

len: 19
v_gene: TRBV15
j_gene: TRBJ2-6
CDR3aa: CATSVFDSYSDSGANILTF

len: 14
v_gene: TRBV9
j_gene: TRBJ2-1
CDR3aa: CASSVEGVYNEQFF

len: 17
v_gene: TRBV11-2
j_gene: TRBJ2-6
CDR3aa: CASSYGRSISGANVLTF

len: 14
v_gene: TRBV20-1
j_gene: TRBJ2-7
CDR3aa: CSAPQQGARSEQYF

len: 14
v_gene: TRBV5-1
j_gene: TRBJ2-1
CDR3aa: CASRGTGVGNEQFF

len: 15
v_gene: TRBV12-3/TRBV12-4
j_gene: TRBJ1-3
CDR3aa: CASRSPGTTGNTIYF

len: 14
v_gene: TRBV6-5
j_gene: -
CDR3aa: CASGYGTHQETQFF

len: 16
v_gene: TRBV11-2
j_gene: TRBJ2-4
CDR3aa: CASSLGFMGIKNIQYF

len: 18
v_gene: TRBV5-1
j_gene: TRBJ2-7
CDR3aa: CASRVGMGLAVESNEQYF

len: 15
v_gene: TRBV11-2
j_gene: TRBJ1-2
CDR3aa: CASRPTGTGGLGYTF

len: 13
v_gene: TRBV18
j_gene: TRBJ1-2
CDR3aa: CASAGGPGYGYTF

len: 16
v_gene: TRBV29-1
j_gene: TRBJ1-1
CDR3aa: CSVLTGGIEVNTEAFF

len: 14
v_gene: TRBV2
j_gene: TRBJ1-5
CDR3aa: CASSFTGDNQPQHF

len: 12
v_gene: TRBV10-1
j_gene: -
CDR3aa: CASSGQGSEQYF

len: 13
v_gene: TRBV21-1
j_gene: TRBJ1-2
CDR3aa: CASSYPGRYGYTF

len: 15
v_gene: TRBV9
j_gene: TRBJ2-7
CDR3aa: CASSVGQGEGYEQYF

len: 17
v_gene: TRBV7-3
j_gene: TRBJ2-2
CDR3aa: CASSLRTSGENTGELFF

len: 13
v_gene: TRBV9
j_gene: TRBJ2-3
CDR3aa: CASSDTVRATQYF

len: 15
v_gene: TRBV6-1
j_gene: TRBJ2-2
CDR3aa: CASSRTIPNTGELFF

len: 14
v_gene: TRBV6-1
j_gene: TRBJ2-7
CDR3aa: CASSARDSYYEQYF

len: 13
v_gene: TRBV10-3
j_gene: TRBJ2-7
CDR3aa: CAISESGYYEQYF

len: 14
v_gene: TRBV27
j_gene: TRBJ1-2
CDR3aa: CASSWSGTNYGYTF

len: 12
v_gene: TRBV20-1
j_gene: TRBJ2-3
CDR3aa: CSASPPSDTQYF

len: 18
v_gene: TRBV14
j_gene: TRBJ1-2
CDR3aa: CASSATGTHLFRNYGYTF

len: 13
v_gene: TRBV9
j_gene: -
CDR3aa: CAGSIQGSYEQYF

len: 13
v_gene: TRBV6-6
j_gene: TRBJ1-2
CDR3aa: CASSSRGSGGYTF

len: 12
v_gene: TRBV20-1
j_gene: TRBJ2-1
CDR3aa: CSWMVSGNEQFF

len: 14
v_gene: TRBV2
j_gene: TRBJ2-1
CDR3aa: CASSELRDSPEQFF

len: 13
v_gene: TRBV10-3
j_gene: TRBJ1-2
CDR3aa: CAISETGNYGYTF

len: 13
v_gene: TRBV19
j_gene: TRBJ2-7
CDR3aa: CASTLGTSDEQYF

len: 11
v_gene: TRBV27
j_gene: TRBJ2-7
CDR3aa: CASSVFSEQYF

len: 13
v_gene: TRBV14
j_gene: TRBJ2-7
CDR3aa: CASSHSDSNEQYF

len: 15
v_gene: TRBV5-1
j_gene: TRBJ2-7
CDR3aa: CASSEPGQGNYEQYF

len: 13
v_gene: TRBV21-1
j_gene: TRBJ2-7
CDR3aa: CAGLTRASYEQYF

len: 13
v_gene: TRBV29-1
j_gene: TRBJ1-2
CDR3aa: CSVDTPAQYGHTF

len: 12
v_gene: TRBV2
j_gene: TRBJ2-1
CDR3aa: CRSGGSDNEQFF

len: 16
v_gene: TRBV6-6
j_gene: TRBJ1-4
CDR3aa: CASSYSDLVGGLGLFF

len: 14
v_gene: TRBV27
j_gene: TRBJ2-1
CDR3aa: CASSLSGSNNEQFF

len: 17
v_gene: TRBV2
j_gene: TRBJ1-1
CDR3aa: CASYSEDRGLPNTEAFF

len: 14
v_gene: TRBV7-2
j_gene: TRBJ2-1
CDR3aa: CASISPGGHAEQFF

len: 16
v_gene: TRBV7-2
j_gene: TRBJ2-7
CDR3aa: CASSLPYSGGAGEQYF

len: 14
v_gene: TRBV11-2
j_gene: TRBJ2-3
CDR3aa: CASSLQGKIDTQYF

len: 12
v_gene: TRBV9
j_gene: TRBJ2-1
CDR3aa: CASGRLGDEQFF